The 10 T cell receptor beta chains below all came from one sample that was sequenced in a study of technical replicates of blood from a few donors. Generated by immunoSEQ multiplex PCR, the TCRdb table keeps only in-frame clones and is missing some. The sample lists tens of thousands of clones; about 90% were seen once. Sequencing input: T cells isolated from PBMCs. The source of these receptors is a human donor in good health. Some clones in this sample may be carry-over from other donors' samples.

This chain joins TRBV14 and TRBJ2-3, with D hard to call. Germline V gene data show CDR1 as SGHDN and CDR2 as FVKESK. This CDR3 has 14 amino acids. V gave up 4 bases and J gave up 1 base, with 9 bases separating them. The CDR3 here is CASSPLYGTDTQYF. Here the CDR3 DNA reads TGTGCCAGCAGCCCCCTTTATGGCACAGATACGCAGTATTTT. The full variable domain, in which reference TRBV14 and TRBJ2-3 provide the parts outside the CDR3, is EAGVTQFPSHSVIEKGQTVTLRCDPISGHDNLYWYRRVMGKEIKFLLHFVKESKQDESGMPNNRFLAERTGGTYSTLKVQPAELEDSGVYFCASSPLYGTDTQYFGPGTRLTVL.

This clone was counted a single time. This chain uses TRBV7-2 with TRBJ2-7; tentatively, D is TRBD2 (5 bases). Trimming left V 3 bases short and J 1 base short, with 13 bases between. Per the germline V gene, CDR1 is SGHTA and CDR2 is FQGNSA. The CDR3 length is 15 residues. The CDR3 DNA sequence: TGTGCCAGCAGCTTTGGGCTCCGGGATTCCTACGAGCAGTACTTC. Translation gives CASSFGLRDSYEQYF.

This clone was found a few times. CDR3 coding DNA: TGTGCCAGCAGTTACCGACAGGGCCCCCAGCATTTT. Translation gives CASSYRQGPQHF. The chain joins TRBV6-5 to TRBJ1-5; 7 positions agree with TRBD1. Germline V gene data show CDR1 as MNHEY and CDR2 as SVGAGI. This CDR3 is built from 12 residues. V dropped 2 bases and J dropped 10; count of bases not matched to a gene: 2.

The chain carries TRBV6-5 and TRBJ1-3; tentatively, D is TRBD1 (5 bases). CDR3 size: 16 residues. The V end lost 0 bases, the J end lost 2 bases, and 11 bases lay between the germline ends. Germline V gene lookup returns CDR1 MNHEY and CDR2 SVGAGI. This CDR3 is CASSYSMGRAGNTIYF. In nucleotides, the CDR3 is TGTGCCAGCAGTTACTCGATGGGCAGGGCTGGAAACACCATATATTTT.

The J gene is TRBJ1-3, the V gene TRBV19; TRBD1 might be the D (5 bases). Germline V CDR1 and CDR2: LNHDA, SQIVND (reference sequence). V was clipped by 5 bases and J by 2 bases, with 22 bases between them. This CDR3 has 18 residues. The CDR3 here is CASSPWAAGGDTGNTIYF. CDR3 in DNA: TGTGCCAGTAGTCCTTGGGCTGCCGGGGGTGATACTGGAAACACCATATATTTT.

This chain joins TRBV2 and TRBJ2-4; a weak D match, TRBD1 (6 bases). The CDR3 spans 11 residues. V was cut by 6 bases and J by 6 bases, with 6 bases left in between. CDR1 is SNHLY, CDR2 FYNNEI, per germline. CDR3 sequence reads: CASRTGNIQYF. The CDR3 DNA reads TGTGCCAGCAGGACAGGAAACATTCAGTACTTC.

This clone was counted once. This sequence joins TRBV29-1 and TRBJ1-2, with D possibly TRBD1 on 5 matching bases. This CDR3 is built from 13 residues. V was cut by 2 bases and J by 6 bases, with 13 bases left in between. Per germline, CDR1 SQVTM and CDR2 ANQGSEA. The CDR3 DNA reads TGCAGCGTTGAAACAGGCCAAGGTGATGGCTACACCTTC. This gives the protein CSVETGQGDGYTF.

The chain couples TRBV4-2 to TRBJ2-3; 10 bases line up with TRBD1. CDR1 and CDR2 from the germline V gene are LGHNA and YNFKEQ. V was clipped by 8 bases and J by 4 bases; unmatched bases: 15. This CDR3 comprises 17 residues. CDR3 coding DNA: TGTGCCAGCGGGGTGTACAGAGGACAGGGGGGCCCAGATACGCAGTATTTT. It encodes CASGVYRGQGGPDTQYF.

This clone was recorded only once. This chain joins TRBV5-4 and TRBJ2-1, with D possibly TRBD1 on 8 matching bases. Germline CDR1 reads SGHNT; CDR2 reads YYREEE (reference sequence). CDR3 length: 15 amino acids. Trimming left V 1 base short and J 6 bases short, with 14 bases between. The CDR3: CASSLTGGGFNEQFF. In nucleotides, the CDR3 is TGTGCCAGCAGCTTGACAGGGGGGGGGTTCAATGAGCAGTTCTTC.

The rearrangement links TRBV6-5 to TRBJ2-7; 7 nucleotides match TRBD1. The CDR3 has 15 residues. V lost 2 bases, J lost 2 bases, and 6 bases stayed unmatched. The V gene's germline CDR1 is MNHEY and CDR2 SVGAGI. CDR3 nucleotides: TGTGCCAGCAGTTACCAGACAGGGCTTACCTACGAGCAGTACTTC. This translates into CASSYQTGLTYEQYF.